The 15 T cell receptor beta chains below come from one sample, sequenced in a study of cytomegalovirus exposure and HLA in healthy donors. The study ran its PCR with 60 Vbeta and 13 Jbeta primers. The table came from immunoSEQ multiplex PCR; TCRdb's copy has only in-frame clones and leaves some out. The table has roughly 180,000 clones, 84% seen once. Sequencing was performed on PBMCs. The receptors originated from a girl aged 10 to 17 in good health and CMV-seropositive.

The rearrangement joins TRBV5-4 to TRBJ2-7; D is perhaps TRBD1 (5 bases). V was pared by 0 bases and J by 1 base, with 5 bases between. From germline, CDR1 is SGHNT and CDR2 YYREEE (reference sequence). The length of the CDR3 is 13 residues. The CDR3 DNA is TGTGCCAGCAGCTTGGGACAGTCCTACGAGCAGTACTTC. It is translated as CASSLGQSYEQYF.

The chain has TRBV5-6 and TRBJ1-1, with D maybe TRBD1 (5 bases). The CDR3 sequence is 12 residues long. In germline, CDR1 is SGHDT, CDR2 YYEEEE. V was shortened by 4 bases and J by 5 bases, with 9 bases between the two germline ends. CDR3 residues: CASSQGVTEAFF. DNA of the CDR3: TGTGCCAGCAGCCAGGGTGTTACTGAAGCTTTCTTT. The full variable domain, in which reference TRBV5-6 and TRBJ1-1 provide the parts outside the CDR3, is DAGVTQSPTHLIKTRGQQVTLRCSPKSGHDTVSWYQQALGQGPQFIFQYYEEEERQRGNFPDRFSGHQFPNYSSELNVNALLLGDSALYLCASSQGVTEAFFGQGTRLTVV.

This sequence joins TRBV7-9 and TRBJ1-1; unclear D gene. Germline values: CDR1 SEHNR, CDR2 FQNEAQ (reference sequence). The V end lost 4 bases, the J end lost 8 bases, and 17 bases lay between the germline ends. The CDR3 length is 14 residues. In DNA form, the CDR3 reads TGTGCCAGCAGCTCTAGGTGGCCATTATGGGAAGCTTTCTTT. The encoded protein is CASSSRWPLWEAFF.

The genes are TRBV7-2 and TRBJ2-3; D possibly corresponds to TRBD2 (5 bases). V lost 5 bases, J lost 2 bases, and 11 bases lay in between. From germline, CDR1 is SGHTA and CDR2 FQGNSA. The CDR3 spans 14 residues. CDR3 DNA: TGTGCCAGCAGCCCCGACTATTACACAGATACGCAGTATTTT. It translates to CASSPDYYTDTQYF.

J is TRBJ1-1 and V is TRBV27, with 9 bases lining up with TRBD1. CDR1 is MNHEY and CDR2 is SMNVEV in the germline V gene (reference sequence). The V segment lost 4 bases and the J segment 3 bases; nucleotides outside the gene matches: 6. This CDR3 has 15 residues. The CDR3 region has the DNA TGTGCCAGCAGTTCACTTCGGGACAGGGACACTGAAGCTTTCTTT. As protein: CASSSLRDRDTEAFF.

The chain is built from TRBV6-1 and TRBJ1-5, with TRBD1 matching 9 bases. The CDR3 is 16 amino acids. V gave up 2 bases and J gave up 4 bases; unmatched junction bases: 6. CDR1 and CDR2 (germline): MNHNS, SASEGT. The CDR3 sequence is CASSERGQGKNQPQHF. CDR3 nucleotide sequence: TGTGCCAGCAGTGAACGGGGACAGGGAAAGAATCAGCCCCAGCATTTT.

The V and J genes are TRBV27 and TRBJ1-4; 7 positions agree with TRBD1. Per the germline V gene, CDR1 is MNHEY and CDR2 is SMNVEV (reference sequence). The V segment lost 0 bases and the J segment 8 bases; nucleotides outside the gene matches: 6. The CDR3 is made up of 15 amino acids. The CDR3 loop reads CASSLSFSDREKLFF. CDR3 nucleotide sequence: TGTGCCAGCAGTTTATCATTCTCGGACAGGGAAAAACTGTTTTTT. Looking up the rest from reference TRBV27 and TRBJ1-4 gives the full variable domain: EAQVTQNPRYLITVTGKKLTVTCSQNMNHEYMSWYRQDPGLGLRQIYYSMNVEVTDKGDVPEGYKVSRKEKRNFPLILESPSPNQTSLYFCASSLSFSDREKLFFGSGTQLSVL.

The gene calls are TRBV9 and TRBJ1-1; perhaps TRBD1 as D (6 bases). Looked up from germline, CDR1 is SGDLS and CDR2 is YYNGEE. V shed 0 bases and J shed 2 bases, with 11 bases lying between them. This CDR3 has 15 amino acids. The CDR3 nucleotides are TGTGCCAGCAGCGTAGAAACAGGGCCTAACACTGAAGCTTTCTTT. Encoded protein: CASSVETGPNTEAFF.

This chain joins TRBV9 and TRBJ1-1; TRBD1 might be the D (6 bases). The V end was cut by 3 bases, the J end by 3 bases, with 12 bases between. Germline V gene sequence: CDR1 SGDLS, CDR2 YYNGEE. CDR3 length: 14 residues. Written as DNA, the CDR3 is TGTGCCAGCAGCGCTAGGGGGTTTGACACTGAAGCTTTCTTT. This codes for CASSARGFDTEAFF.

V gene TRBV5-1 combines with J gene TRBJ1-4, with D perhaps TRBD1 (5 bases). Germline V CDR1 and CDR2: SGHRS, YFSETQ. CDR3 length: 16 amino acids. Trimming left V 0 bases short and J 0 bases short, with 9 bases between. CDR3 residues: CASSLGGGATNEKLFF. In nucleotides, the CDR3 is TGCGCCAGCAGCTTGGGCGGGGGAGCAACTAATGAAAAACTGTTTTTT.

The J gene is TRBJ2-1, the V gene TRBV27, with D maybe TRBD2 (5 bases). The germline gives CDR1 MNHEY, CDR2 SMNVEV (reference sequence). This CDR3 has 14 amino acids. Trimming removed 3 bases at V and 5 bases at J, with 11 bases between. The CDR3 reads CASSLTGLHNEQFF. The CDR3 DNA is TGTGCCAGCAGTTTGACGGGGTTGCACAATGAGCAGTTCTTC.

The chain links TRBV19 to TRBJ1-2; D not resolved. Between the trimmed V and J ends, which lost 7 bases and 8 bases, there was a span of 17 bases. The CDR3 spans 13 residues. Germline values: CDR1 LNHDA, CDR2 SQIVND (reference sequence). The DNA for the CDR3 is TGTGCCAGTACCCCAGCGAGTCAGTGGGGCTACACCTTC. This translates into CASTPASQWGYTF.

The chain couples TRBV2 to TRBJ2-2, with D possibly TRBD2 on 5 matching bases. CDR3 length equals 14 residues. The germline CDR1 and CDR2 sequences are SNHLY and FYNNEI. Trimming took 6 bases from V and 3 from J, leaving 11 bases between them. This CDR3 is CASRGDVDTGELFF. The DNA for the CDR3 is TGTGCCAGCAGGGGAGACGTGGACACCGGGGAGCTGTTTTTT.

The CDR3 DNA follows: TGTGCCACCAGCTGGGGAGAACGGGTCGAGCAGTACTTC. Protein: CATSWGERVEQYF. The rearrangement links TRBV15 to TRBJ2-7, with D possibly being TRBD2 (5 bases). This CDR3 has 13 residues. The germline CDR1 and CDR2 sequences are LNHNV and YYDKDF (reference sequence). V lost 5 bases, J lost 6 bases, and 14 bases lay in between.

J is TRBJ1-2 and V is TRBV11-2; 8 nucleotides agree with TRBD1. V gave up 7 bases and J gave up 7 bases; unmatched junction bases: 14. The germline CDR1 and CDR2 sequences are SGHAT and FQNNGV. This CDR3 has 15 amino acids. CDR3 region: CASNTNRGDRLGYTF. The CDR3, as DNA: TGTGCCAGCAACACAAACCGGGGGGACAGGCTTGGCTACACCTTC.